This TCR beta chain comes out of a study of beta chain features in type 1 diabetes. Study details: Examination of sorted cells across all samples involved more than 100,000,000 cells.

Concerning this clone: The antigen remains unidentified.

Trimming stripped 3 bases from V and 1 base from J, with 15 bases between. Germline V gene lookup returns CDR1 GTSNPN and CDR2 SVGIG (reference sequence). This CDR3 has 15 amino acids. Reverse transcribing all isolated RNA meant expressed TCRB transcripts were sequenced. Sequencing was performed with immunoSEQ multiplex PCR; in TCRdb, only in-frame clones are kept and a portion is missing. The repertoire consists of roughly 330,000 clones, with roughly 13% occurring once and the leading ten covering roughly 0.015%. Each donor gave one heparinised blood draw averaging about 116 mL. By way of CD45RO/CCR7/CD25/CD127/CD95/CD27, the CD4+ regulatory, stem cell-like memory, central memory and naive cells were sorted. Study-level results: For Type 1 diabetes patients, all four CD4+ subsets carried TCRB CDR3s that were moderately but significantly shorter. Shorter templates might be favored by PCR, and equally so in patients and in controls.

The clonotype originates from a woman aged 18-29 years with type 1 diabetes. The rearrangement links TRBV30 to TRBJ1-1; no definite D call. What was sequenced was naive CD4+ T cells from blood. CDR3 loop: CAWRRATSGNTEAFF. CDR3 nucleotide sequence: TGTGCCTGGAGGAGGGCGACGAGTGGGAACACTGAAGCTTTCTTT.